These 5 T cell receptor beta chains came from one sample sequenced in a study of blood T cell repertoires in COVID-19. Measured with immunoSEQ multiplex PCR; TCRdb has only the in-frame clones, and not every one. Of about 250,000 clones listed, around 86% are singletons. Sequencing used peripheral blood. These TCRs come from a woman aged 40 to 50 who had recovered from COVID-19.

Comments on this clone: Within the sample, other DNA sequences also encode this same CDR3. The chain couples TRBV18 to TRBJ1-5; the match to TRBD1 covers 8 bases. The CDR3 loop spans 14 amino acids. The V gene's germline CDR1 is KGHSH and CDR2 LQKENI. Trimming took 3 bases from V and 2 from J; bases not matched to a gene: 0. This CDR3 reads CASSPDRGNQPQHF. The CDR3 coding sequence is TGTGCCAGCTCACCGGACAGGGGCAATCAGCCCCAGCATTTT.

The rearrangement links TRBV7-9 to TRBJ2-7; 9 bases fit TRBD1. J was trimmed by 1 base and V by 4 bases; bases with no gene match: 8. The CDR3 covers 16 residues. CDR1 and CDR2 from the germline V gene are SEHNR and FQNEAQ (reference sequence). This CDR3 is CASSSGQGAKSYEQYF. Written as DNA, the CDR3 is TGTGCCAGCAGCTCGGGACAGGGCGCTAAATCCTACGAGCAGTACTTC.

V and J are TRBV6-5 and TRBJ2-4, with 7 bases matching TRBD2. With V trimmed by 7 bases and J by 0 bases, 0 bases remained unmatched. CDR1 and CDR2 (germline): MNHEY, SVGAGI. CDR3 length: 13 amino acids. CDR3 DNA sequence: TGTGCCAGCACGGGAGGAGCCAAAAACATTCAGTACTTC. Its translation: CASTGGAKNIQYF.

This chain joins TRBV5-5 and TRBJ2-1; D call uncertain. Germline V lookup: CDR1 SGHKS, CDR2 YYEKEE (reference sequence). The CDR3 covers 15 residues. The V gene lost 4 bases and the J gene lost 5 bases, with 16 bases spanning the gap. CDR3 in amino acids: CASSARPDRDNEQFF. CDR3 bases: TGTGCCAGCAGCGCCCGCCCCGATCGGGACAATGAGCAGTTCTTC.

This chain links TRBV7-6 with TRBJ1-1, with 7 nucleotides matching TRBD1. Germline V gene data show CDR1 as SGHVS and CDR2 as FNYEAQ. Trimming removed 5 bases from V and 7 bases from J; junction bases left unmatched: 7. CDR3 length equals 13 residues. The CDR3 DNA follows: TGTGCCAGCAGCCAGGGACAGACCAATGAAGCTTTCTTT. It codes for CASSQGQTNEAFF.